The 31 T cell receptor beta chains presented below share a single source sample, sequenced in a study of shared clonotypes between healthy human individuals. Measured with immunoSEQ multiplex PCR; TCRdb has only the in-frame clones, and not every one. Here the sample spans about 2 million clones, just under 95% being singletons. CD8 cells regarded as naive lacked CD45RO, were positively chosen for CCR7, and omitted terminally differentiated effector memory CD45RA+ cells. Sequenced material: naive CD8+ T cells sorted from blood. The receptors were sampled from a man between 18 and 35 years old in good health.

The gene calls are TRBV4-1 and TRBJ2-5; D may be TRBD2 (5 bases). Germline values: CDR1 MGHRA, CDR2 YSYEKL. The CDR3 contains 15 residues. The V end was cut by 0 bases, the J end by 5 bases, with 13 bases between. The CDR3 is CASSQEGRGSETQYF. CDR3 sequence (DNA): TGCGCCAGCAGCCAAGAAGGTCGTGGGAGTGAGACCCAGTACTTC.

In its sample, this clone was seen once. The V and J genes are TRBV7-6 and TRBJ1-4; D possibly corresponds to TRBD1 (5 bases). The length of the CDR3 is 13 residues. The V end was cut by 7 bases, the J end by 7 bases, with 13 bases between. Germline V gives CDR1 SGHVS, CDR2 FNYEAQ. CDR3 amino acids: CASNYGAGEKLFF. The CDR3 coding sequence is TGTGCCAGCAATTATGGGGCAGGTGAAAAACTGTTTTTT. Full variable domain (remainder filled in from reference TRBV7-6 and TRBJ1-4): GAGVSQSPRYKVTKRGQDVALRCDPISGHVSLYWYRQALGQGPEFLTYFNYEAQQDKSGLPNDRFSAERPEGSISTLTIQRTEQRDSAMYRCASNYGAGEKLFFGSGTQLSVL.

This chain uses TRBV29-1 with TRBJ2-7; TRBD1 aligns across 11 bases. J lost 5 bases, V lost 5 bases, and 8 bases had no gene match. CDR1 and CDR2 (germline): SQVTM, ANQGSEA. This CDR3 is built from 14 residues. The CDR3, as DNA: TGCAGCGTTTTCGGGACAGGGGGGTGGGACGAGCAGTACTTC. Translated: CSVFGTGGWDEQYF.

CDR3 region: CAWSPPHNEQFF. CDR3 sequence (DNA): TGTGCCTGGAGTCCACCCCACAATGAGCAGTTCTTC. The chain is built from TRBV30 and TRBJ2-1; D ambiguous. Germline V gene sequence: CDR1 GTSNPN, CDR2 SVGIG (reference sequence). The CDR3 contains 12 residues. With 2 bases removed from V and 5 bases from J, the gap between germline ends came to 7 bases.

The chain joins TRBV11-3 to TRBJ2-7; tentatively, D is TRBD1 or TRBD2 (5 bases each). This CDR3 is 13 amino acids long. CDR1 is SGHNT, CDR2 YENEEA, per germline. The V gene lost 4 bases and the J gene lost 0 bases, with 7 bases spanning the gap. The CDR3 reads CASSYGASYEQYF. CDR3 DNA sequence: TGTGCCAGCAGCTACGGGGCCTCCTACGAGCAGTACTTC.

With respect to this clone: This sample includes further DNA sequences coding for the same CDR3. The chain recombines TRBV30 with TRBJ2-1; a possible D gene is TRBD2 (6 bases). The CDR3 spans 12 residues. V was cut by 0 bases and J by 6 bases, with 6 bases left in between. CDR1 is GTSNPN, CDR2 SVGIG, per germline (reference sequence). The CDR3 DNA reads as TGTGCCTGGAGTGTAGCGGGCAATGAGCAGTTCTTC. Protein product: CAWSVAGNEQFF. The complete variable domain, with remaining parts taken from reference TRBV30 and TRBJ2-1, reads SQTIHQWPATLVQPVGSPLSLECTVEGTSNPNLYWYRQAAGRGLQLLFYSVGIGQISSEVPQNLSASRPQDRQFILSSKKLLLSDSGFYLCAWSVAGNEQFFGPGTRLTVL.

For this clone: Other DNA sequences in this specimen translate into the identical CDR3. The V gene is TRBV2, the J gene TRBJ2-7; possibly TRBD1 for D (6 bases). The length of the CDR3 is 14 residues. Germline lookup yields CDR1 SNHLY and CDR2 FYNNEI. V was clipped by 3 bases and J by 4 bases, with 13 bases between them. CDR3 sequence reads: CASSEGAHSYEQYF. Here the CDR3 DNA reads TGTGCCAGCAGTGAGGGGGCACACTCATACGAGCAGTACTTC.

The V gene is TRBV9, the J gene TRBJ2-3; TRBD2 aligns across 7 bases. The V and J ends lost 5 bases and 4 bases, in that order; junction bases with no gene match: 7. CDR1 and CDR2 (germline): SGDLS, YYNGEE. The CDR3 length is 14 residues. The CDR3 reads CASSSGLAADTQYF. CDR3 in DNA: TGTGCCAGCAGTTCCGGCCTAGCGGCAGATACGCAGTATTTT.

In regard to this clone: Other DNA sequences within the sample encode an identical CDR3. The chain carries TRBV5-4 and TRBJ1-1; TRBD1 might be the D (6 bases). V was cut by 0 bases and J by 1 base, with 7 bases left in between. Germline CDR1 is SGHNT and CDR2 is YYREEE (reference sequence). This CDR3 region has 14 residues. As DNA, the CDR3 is TGTGCCAGCAGCTTGGAAGGGGGGAACACTGAAGCTTTCTTT. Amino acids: CASSLEGGNTEAFF. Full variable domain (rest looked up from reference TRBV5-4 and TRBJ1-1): ETGVTQSPTHLIKTRGQQVTLRCSSQSGHNTVSWYQQALGQGPQFIFQYYREEENGRGNFPPRFSGLQFPNYSSELNVNALELDDSALYLCASSLEGGNTEAFFGQGTRLTVV.

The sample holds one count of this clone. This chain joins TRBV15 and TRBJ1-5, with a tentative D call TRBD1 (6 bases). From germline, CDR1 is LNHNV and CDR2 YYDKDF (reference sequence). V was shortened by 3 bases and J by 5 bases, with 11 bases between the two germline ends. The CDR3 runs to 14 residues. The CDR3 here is CATSSEQGYQPQHF. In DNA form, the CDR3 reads TGTGCCACCAGCAGTGAACAGGGTTATCAGCCCCAGCATTTT. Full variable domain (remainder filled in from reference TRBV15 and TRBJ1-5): DAMVIQNPRYQVTQFGKPVTLSCSQTLNHNVMYWYQQKSSQAPKLLFHYYDKDFNNEADTPDNFQSRRPNTSFCFLDIRSPGLGDTAMYLCATSSEQGYQPQHFGDGTRLSIL.

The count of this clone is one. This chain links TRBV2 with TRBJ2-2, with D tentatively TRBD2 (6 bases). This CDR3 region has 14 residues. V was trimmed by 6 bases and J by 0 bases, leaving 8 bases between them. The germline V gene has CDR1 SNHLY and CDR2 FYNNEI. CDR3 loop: CASREGPNTGELFF. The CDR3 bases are TGTGCCAGCAGGGAGGGACCGAACACCGGGGAGCTGTTTTTT. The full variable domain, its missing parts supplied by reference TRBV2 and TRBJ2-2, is EPEVTQTPSHQVTQMGQEVILRCVPISNHLYFYWYRQILGQKVEFLVSFYNNEISEKSEIFDDQFSVERPDGSNFTLKIRSTKLEDSAMYFCASREGPNTGELFFGEGSRLTVL.

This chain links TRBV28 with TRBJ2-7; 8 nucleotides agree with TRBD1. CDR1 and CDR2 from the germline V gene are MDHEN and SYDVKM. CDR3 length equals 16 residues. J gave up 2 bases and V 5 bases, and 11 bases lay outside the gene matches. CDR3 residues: CASSGTGATYPYEQYF. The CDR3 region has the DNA TGTGCCAGCAGTGGGACAGGAGCAACCTACCCCTACGAGCAGTACTTC.

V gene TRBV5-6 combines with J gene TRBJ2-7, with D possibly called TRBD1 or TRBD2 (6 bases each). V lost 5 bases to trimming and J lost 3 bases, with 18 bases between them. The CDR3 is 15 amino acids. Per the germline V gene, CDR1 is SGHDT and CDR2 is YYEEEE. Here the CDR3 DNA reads TGTGCCAGCAGTCACCCCGGGGGCGCCTTCTACGAGCAGTACTTC. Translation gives CASSHPGGAFYEQYF.

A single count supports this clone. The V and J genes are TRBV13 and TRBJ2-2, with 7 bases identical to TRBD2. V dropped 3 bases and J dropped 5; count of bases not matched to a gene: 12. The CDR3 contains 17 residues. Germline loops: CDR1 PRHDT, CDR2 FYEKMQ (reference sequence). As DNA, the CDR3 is TGTGCCAGCAGCTTCTCCACTGACGGGGGGATAACCGGGGAGCTGTTTTTT. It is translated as CASSFSTDGGITGELFF.

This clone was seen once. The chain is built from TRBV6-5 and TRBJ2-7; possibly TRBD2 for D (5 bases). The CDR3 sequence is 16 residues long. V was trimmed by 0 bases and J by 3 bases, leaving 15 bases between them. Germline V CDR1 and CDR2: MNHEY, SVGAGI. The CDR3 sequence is CASSYSIADSNYEQYF. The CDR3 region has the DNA TGTGCCAGCAGTTACTCAATTGCGGACTCGAACTACGAGCAGTACTTC.

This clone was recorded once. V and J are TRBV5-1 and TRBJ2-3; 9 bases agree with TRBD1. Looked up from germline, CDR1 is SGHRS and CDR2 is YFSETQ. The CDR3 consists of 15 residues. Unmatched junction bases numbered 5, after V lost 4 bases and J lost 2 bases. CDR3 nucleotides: TGCGCCAGCAGCGAATGGGACAGGGTCACAGATACGCAGTATTTT. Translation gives CASSEWDRVTDTQYF.

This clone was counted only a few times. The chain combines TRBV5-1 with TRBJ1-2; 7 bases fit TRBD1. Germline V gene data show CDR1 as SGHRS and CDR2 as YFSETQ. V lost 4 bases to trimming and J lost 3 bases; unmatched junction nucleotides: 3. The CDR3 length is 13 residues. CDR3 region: CASSHGTDYGYTF. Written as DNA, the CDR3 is TGCGCCAGCAGCCATGGGACAGACTATGGCTACACCTTC.

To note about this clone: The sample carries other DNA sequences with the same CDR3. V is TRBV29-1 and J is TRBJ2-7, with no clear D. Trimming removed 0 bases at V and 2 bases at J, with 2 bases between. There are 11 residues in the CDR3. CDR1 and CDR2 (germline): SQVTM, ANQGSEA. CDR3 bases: TGCAGCGTTGAAGATACCTACGAGCAGTACTTC. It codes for CSVEDTYEQYF.

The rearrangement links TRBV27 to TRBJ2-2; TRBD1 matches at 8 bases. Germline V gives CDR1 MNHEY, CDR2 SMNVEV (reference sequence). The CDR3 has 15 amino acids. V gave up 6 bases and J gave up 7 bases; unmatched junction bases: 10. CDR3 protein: CASSASGGAFGELFF. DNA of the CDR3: TGTGCCAGCAGCGCCTCAGGGGGCGCGTTCGGGGAGCTGTTTTTT.

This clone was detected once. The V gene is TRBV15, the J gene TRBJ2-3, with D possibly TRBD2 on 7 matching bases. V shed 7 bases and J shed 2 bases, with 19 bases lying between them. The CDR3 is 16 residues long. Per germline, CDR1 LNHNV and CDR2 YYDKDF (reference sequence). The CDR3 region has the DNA TGTGCCACCACCCACCAGGGGCGGGAGTACACAGATACGCAGTATTTT. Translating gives CATTHQGREYTDTQYF.

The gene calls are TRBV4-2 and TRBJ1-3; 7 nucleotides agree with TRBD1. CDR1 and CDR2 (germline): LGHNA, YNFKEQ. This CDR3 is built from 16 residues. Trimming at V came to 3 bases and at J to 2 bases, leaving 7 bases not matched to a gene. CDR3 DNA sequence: TGTGCCAGCAGCCAGGGAAGGCAGGGGGCTGGAAACACCATATATTTT. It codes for CASSQGRQGAGNTIYF.

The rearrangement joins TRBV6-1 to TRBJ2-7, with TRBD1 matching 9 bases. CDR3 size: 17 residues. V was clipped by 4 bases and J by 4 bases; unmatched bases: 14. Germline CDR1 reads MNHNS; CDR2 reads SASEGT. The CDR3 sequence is CASSATGGDIGRYEQYF. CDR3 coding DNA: TGTGCCAGCAGTGCCACAGGGGGCGACATCGGGCGGTACGAGCAGTACTTC.

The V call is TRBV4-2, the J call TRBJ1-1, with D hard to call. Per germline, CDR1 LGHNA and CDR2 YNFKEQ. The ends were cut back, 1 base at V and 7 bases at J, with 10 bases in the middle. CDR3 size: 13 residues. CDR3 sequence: CASSQAEAIEAFF. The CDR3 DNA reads TGTGCCAGCAGCCAAGCCGAAGCGATTGAAGCTTTCTTT.

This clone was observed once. The CDR3 protein is CASSPGLAVQQETQYF. The CDR3 coding sequence is TGTGCCAGCAGCCCCGGACTAGCGGTACAACAAGAGACCCAGTACTTC. The rearrangement uses TRBV28 and TRBJ2-5, with 10 nucleotides matching TRBD2. With 6 bases clipped from V and 2 bases from J, the junction kept 9 bases outside the gene matches. There are 16 residues in the CDR3. Germline V gene data show CDR1 as MDHEN and CDR2 as SYDVKM.

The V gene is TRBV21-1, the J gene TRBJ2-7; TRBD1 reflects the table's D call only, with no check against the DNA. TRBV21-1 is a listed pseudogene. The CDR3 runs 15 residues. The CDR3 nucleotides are TGTGCCAGCAGCATAGGACAGGGGCCCTCCTACGAGCAGTACTTC. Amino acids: CASSIGQGPSYEQYF.

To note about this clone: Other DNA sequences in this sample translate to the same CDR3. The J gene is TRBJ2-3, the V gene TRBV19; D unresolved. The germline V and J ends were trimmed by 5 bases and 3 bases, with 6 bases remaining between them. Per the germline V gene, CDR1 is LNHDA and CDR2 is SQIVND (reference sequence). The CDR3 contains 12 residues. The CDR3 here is CASSGETDTQYF. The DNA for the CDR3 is TGTGCCAGTAGTGGAGAGACAGATACGCAGTATTTT.

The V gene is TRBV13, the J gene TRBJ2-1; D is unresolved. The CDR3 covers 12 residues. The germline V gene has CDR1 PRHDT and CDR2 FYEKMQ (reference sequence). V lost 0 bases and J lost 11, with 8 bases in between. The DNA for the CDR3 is TGTGCCAGCAGCTTAGGGCCATCTAAGCAGTTCTTC. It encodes CASSLGPSKQFF.

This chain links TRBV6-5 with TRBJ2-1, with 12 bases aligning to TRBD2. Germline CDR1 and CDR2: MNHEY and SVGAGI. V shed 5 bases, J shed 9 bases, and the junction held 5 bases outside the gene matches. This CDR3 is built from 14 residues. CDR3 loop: CASSLRTSGVEQFF. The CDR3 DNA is TGTGCCAGCAGTCTTCGGACTAGCGGGGTTGAGCAGTTCTTC.

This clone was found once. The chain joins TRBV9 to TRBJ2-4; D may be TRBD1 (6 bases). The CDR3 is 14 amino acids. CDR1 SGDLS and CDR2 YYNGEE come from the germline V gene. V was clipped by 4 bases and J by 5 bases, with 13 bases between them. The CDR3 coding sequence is TGTGCCAGCAGCCCCCGGGACACCCAAAACATTCAGTACTTC. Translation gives CASSPRDTQNIQYF.

The CDR3 DNA reads as TGTGCCAGCAGCCTACGACAGGGGGATAGCAATCAGCCCCAGCATTTT. Its protein product is CASSLRQGDSNQPQHF. This sequence joins TRBV5-6 and TRBJ1-5; 9 nucleotides match TRBD1. CDR1 is SGHDT, CDR2 YYEEEE, per germline. The CDR3 is made up of 16 amino acids. With 4 bases clipped from V and 0 bases from J, the junction kept 5 bases outside the gene matches.

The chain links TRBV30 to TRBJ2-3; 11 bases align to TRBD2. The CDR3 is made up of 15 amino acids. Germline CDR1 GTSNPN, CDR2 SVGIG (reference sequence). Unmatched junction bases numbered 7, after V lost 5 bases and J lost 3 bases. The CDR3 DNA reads TGTGCCTGGGCTACTAGCGGGAGTCTGACAGATACGCAGTATTTT. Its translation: CAWATSGSLTDTQYF.